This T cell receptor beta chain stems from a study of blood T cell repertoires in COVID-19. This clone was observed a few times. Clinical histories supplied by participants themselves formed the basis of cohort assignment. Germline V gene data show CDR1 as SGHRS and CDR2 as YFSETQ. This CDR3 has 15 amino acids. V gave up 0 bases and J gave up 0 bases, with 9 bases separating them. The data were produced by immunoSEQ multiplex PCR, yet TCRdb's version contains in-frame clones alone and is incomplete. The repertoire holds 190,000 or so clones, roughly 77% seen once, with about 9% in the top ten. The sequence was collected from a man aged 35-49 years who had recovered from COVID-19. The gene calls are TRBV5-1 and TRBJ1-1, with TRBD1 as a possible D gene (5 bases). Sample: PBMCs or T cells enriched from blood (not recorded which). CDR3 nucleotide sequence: TGCGCCAGCAGCTTGGAAGCAGGGCTGAACACTGAAGCTTTCTTT. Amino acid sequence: CASSLEAGLNTEAFF.